Presented here are 5 T cell receptor beta chains from one specimen sequenced in a study of TIL therapy for anti-PD-1-resistant metastatic lung cancer. This sample's time point: pre-treatment sample, taken before nivolumab and TIL therapy. The libraries were made with immunoSEQ v3. Only in-frame clones appear in the TCRdb table, and some are missing; sequencing was by immunoSEQ multiplex PCR. The sample contains tens of thousands of clones, approximately 69% of which appear only once. Sequencing used blood, obtained at baseline. The receptor source for this set is a person aged 25 to 80 with non-small cell lung cancer.

V gene TRBV14 combines with J gene TRBJ2-2; no clear D gene. Trimming stripped 1 base from V and 3 bases from J, with 12 bases between. From germline, CDR1 is SGHDN and CDR2 FVKESK. The CDR3 sequence is 16 residues long. The CDR3 sequence: CASSQGLSWDTGELFF. CDR3 coding DNA: TGTGCCAGCAGCCAAGGGTTGAGTTGGGACACCGGGGAGCTGTTTTTT.

CDR3 residues: CASRGNSATNEKLFF. DNA for the CDR3: TGTGCCAGCAGGGGAAACAGTGCAACTAATGAAAAACTGTTTTTT. V usage is TRBV6-1 and J usage is TRBJ1-4; D is unclear. The CDR3 loop spans 15 amino acids. Germline values: CDR1 MNHNS, CDR2 SASEGT. V was cut by 6 bases and J by 0 bases, with 11 bases left in between.

This clone has just a few counts. This chain uses TRBV30 with TRBJ1-1, with TRBD1 matching over 11 bases. Germline V lookup: CDR1 GTSNPN, CDR2 SVGIG (reference sequence). The CDR3 sequence is 14 residues long. J lost 12 bases, V lost 0 bases, and 9 bases had no gene match. As DNA, the CDR3 is TGTGCCTGGAGTGTACGCCAGGGACAGGGGGGAACTTTCTTT. Its translation: CAWSVRQGQGGTFF. The full variable domain, completed using reference TRBV30 and TRBJ1-1, is SQTIHQWPATLVQPVGSPLSLECTVEGTSNPNLYWYRQAAGRGLQLLFYSVGIGQISSEVPQNLSASRPQDRQFILSSKKLLLSDSGFYLCAWSVRQGQGGTFFGQGTRLTVV.

This clone was seen once. This chain connects TRBV6-6 to TRBJ2-4; no firm D call. The germline V and J ends were trimmed by 5 bases and 0 bases, with 14 bases remaining between them. There are 16 residues in the CDR3. Germline values: CDR1 MNHNY, CDR2 SVGAGI (reference sequence). CDR3 protein: CASSQMRTGAKNIQYF. The CDR3 nucleotides read TGTGCCAGCAGTCAAATGCGGACCGGAGCCAAAAACATTCAGTACTTC.

The chain employs TRBV10-2 and TRBJ2-7; D remains ambiguous. Germline CDR1 is WSHSY and CDR2 is SAAADI. Trimming pared 3 bases from V and 0 bases from J, leaving 6 bases between. The CDR3 runs to 13 residues. The CDR3 DNA reads as TGCGCCAGCAGTGACCACAACTCCTACGAGCAGTACTTC. This codes for CASSDHNSYEQYF.